This TCR beta chain is drawn from a study of cytomegalovirus exposure and HLA in healthy donors (dated by TCRdb to about 2017). Looking at the study overall: An earlier analysis of roughly 500 of the donors reported approximately 300 Gb of sequence data and approximately 120 million unique TCR beta sequences obtained from 150 million to 200 million T cells. Because of strong linkage in the cohort, roughly five DR-DQ haplotypes were treated as single units for association and clustering. The study used immunosequencing to profile the T cell repertoires of under 700 subjects and linked those repertoires to cytomegalovirus serostatus. Donor age, sex, ethnicity and CMV serostatus were collected together with the repertoire data. Typing coverage varied by locus: roughly 629-630 donors for A, B, C, DRB1 and DQB1; 522 for DQA1; approximately 610 for DPA1; around 490 for DPB1. An earlier analysis of around 640 of the donors used high-throughput TCR beta sequencing to judge whether each TCR beta V gene segment behaved as functional or pseudogenic. Across approximately 400 genotyped donors of the cohort, an average of approximately 240,000 unique TCR beta nucleotide sequences per donor were sequenced, and about a sixth of those sequences were non-productive. High-throughput TCR immunosequencing, statistical association of individual TCRs with disease status, and machine learning were combined to predict cytomegalovirus infection status. In a later analysis, previously published TCR beta repertoires from hundreds of donors were re-analyzed and high-resolution HLA genotyping was added so that TCR occurrence patterns could be studied. HLA typing covered class I and class II loci at four-digit resolution. The study aimed to test whether signatures of past pathogen exposure could be identified by cataloging public T cell receptors. In a later genetic analysis, genome-wide SNP genotypes for about 65% of the roughly 670 donors were used, and that subset was treated as a discovery cohort. The later analysis used no new phenotypic data to find candidate immune exposures, relying instead on TCR beta sequences and their occurrence across donors. Every repertoire in the discovery cohort had been generated on one and the same sequencing platform. Among the 398 genotyped donors, around 81% belonged to the genetic ancestry cluster associated with self-reported Caucasian donors. A separate validation cohort of roughly 110 different subjects was used in addition to the approximately 610-subject first cohort. An early release covering roughly 580 HLA-typed donors comprised roughly 300 gigabases of sequencing data and 85 million or so unique TCR sequences. The paper as a whole reports these results and caveats: A later analysis reported that several top co-occurrence clusters appeared linked to parvovirus B19, influenza, CMV and Epstein-Barr virus. According to a later genetic analysis, donors in an Asian-associated ancestry cluster had fewer N-insertions in productive TCRs than the approximately 710-donor mean. Most CMV-associated TCR beta chains appeared to be HLA-restricted in a later analysis, and the HLA associations seemed to be driven largely by CMV exposure. Because HLA typing was missing for some donors at each locus, association tests included only the typed subset. Because counts were too low, around 18 rarely observed V segments, including chromosome 9 orphons, were left out of the earlier analysis of some 640 of the donors. In a later analysis, TCR association rates were found to vary across HLA loci, with the most associated TCRs seen for DRB1 alleles and the fewest for HLA-C alleles. A further reported finding was that TCR beta sequences accurately predicted the HLA-A and HLA-B alleles for most subjects in the first cohort. Sequencing depth was assumed to be roughly uniform across donors in the presence/absence analyses, though that assumption may not hold. Only TCR beta chains were sequenced in this cohort, and the absence of alpha or paired-chain data limited detectable features. Assigning TCR associations to individual alleles was difficult when HLA alleles, especially DR and DQ, strongly co-occurred. According to the authors, the approach could potentially be generalized to other disease states and immunological phenotypes. Because the 87-base-pair reads could not distinguish some IMGT-functional V segments, including TRBV6-2 and TRBV6-3, those segments were excluded. In a later genetic analysis, a missense DCLRE1C variant was associated with V-gene and J-gene trimming of TCR beta chains, and the association was replicated in an independent cohort. Specific HLA alleles were associated with roughly 16,000 TCR beta sequences at a false discovery rate of 0.05 in a later analysis. A group of highly shared sequence variants was considered likely to be a technical artifact of the sequencing pipeline. The classifier was reported to diagnose cytomegalovirus status with high specificity and sensitivity in both the original cohort and the validation cohort. CMV serostatus was the only immune exposure information available for the cohort. Compared with equally common non-associated chains, HLA-associated TCR beta chains in a later analysis were more clonally expanded and had lower generation probabilities. Most TCR sequences were seen in very few donors, while some public TCRs were found in many individuals. In an earlier analysis of some 540 of the donors, most TCR beta V segments appeared in productive rearrangements about 90% or about 30% of the time, broadly matching IMGT annotations. A few of the identified cytomegalovirus-associated TCR beta chains were confirmed in vitro to be specific for cytomegalovirus antigens. Correlated functional status among segregating V segments might be attributable to linkage disequilibrium, but an unknown experimental factor could not be ruled out. The study listed 170 or so TCR beta chains as associated with cytomegalovirus.

This clone was detected only once. What antigen it recognizes has not been identified. Base-call qualities are not available, and no considerably larger clone is one nucleotide away. The library was built by means of the immunoSEQ multiplex PCR assay. For the multiplex PCR, a mixture combining 60 forward primers for TCR Vbeta segments and 13 reverse primers for TCR Jbeta segments was used. Amplification of the CDR3 region of rearranged TCR beta genes was performed with a multiplex PCR assay on genomic DNA. Amplified TCR beta libraries were sequenced as 87-base-pair reads on the Illumina HiSeq System. The paper's processing steps were these. A later analysis tallied roughly 76 million unique TCR beta chains across the 666 repertoires, and approximately 12 million of those chains were shared by two or more donors. Raw reads were error-corrected and collapsed into unique sequences by a nearest-neighbor algorithm in which closely related sequences were merged to remove PCR and sequencing errors. To assign V, D and J gene segments, CDR3 sequences were aligned to IMGT reference sequences. For a sequence to be retained, at least a six-nucleotide match to both a V gene segment and a J gene segment was required. A rearrangement counted as productive if the CDR3 had no stop codons and remained in frame with V and J, and every other rearrangement counted as non-productive. Following IMGT convention, CDR3 was defined as the stretch from the second conserved V-encoded cysteine to the conserved J-encoded phenylalanine. The earlier analysis of 500 to 750 of the donors excluded any sequence lacking an unambiguous match to a single V gene segment. In an earlier analysis of a few hundred of the donors, V segments were called functional above 56.7% productive rearrangements and were called segregating when the between-donor standard deviation exceeded 5%. A statistical classification framework was built for diagnosing cytomegalovirus status from the catalog of TCR beta chain sequences. V and J gene assignment, in a later analysis, came from comparing TCR nucleotide sequences with IMGT/GENE-DB human TR gene sequences. The TCRdist pipeline was used in a later analysis to assign CDR3 sequences and most-parsimonious VDJ recombination scenarios. In a later analysis, each TCR beta chain was defined by its CDR3 amino acid sequence together with its V-gene family, and reads without a unique V-gene family were excluded. To address suspected cross-contamination and a sequencing artifact, a later analysis removed around 590 highly shared, low-generation-probability nucleotide sequences. A later analysis calculated a clonal expansion index for each public chain from normalized within-repertoire ranks of inferred template counts. In a later analysis, generation probabilities were computed with a VDJ recombination model fitted to out-of-frame rearrangements, and the resulting probabilities were checked against IGoR. A later analysis scored TCR-TCR, TCR-HLA and TCR-CMV co-occurrence with hypergeometric tests, applying a repertoire-size bias correction to TCR pairs. A later analysis estimated false discovery rates by permuting HLA or CMV assignments 20 times. A later analysis grouped co-occurring TCRs with DBSCAN, adding TCRdist sequence similarity when clustering within HLA-allele-positive subsets. For co-occurrence clustering, repertoires with fewer than 30,000 or more than 120,000 public chains were excluded, along with five repertoires with anomalous nucleotide sharing. The immuneACCESS repertoire file appears here via TCRdb, limited to in-frame rearrangements. These files lack a portion of the clones; in checked studies, under half of the deficit traces to unresolved V genes, and the cause of the others is not known. V and J calls and clone size are those listed in that table; D and trimming were worked out from the DNA. For this sample there are 150,000 to 200,000 clones; approximately 81% appear just once. The ten largest clones add up to approximately 2.2% of the sample.

V lost 5 bases and J lost 2 bases, and the count of bases not matched to a germline gene is 3. From its cysteine to its phenylalanine, the CDR3 spans 14 amino acids. Only the CDR3 DNA stays, 42 bases, in frame from base 1. The CDR1 and CDR2 encoded by the germline V gene are SGHRS and YFSETQ. The cohort comprised hundreds of healthy bone marrow donors. At the time of sampling, every cohort member was nominally healthy, though immune exposures that went unrecorded were likely present. The donor was CMV seronegative and was included in the group of around 320 seronegative cohort members. Every donor gave a peripheral blood sample, and the peripheral blood mononuclear cells from that sample were used for TCR beta sequencing. Genomic DNA extraction from the blood cell samples was performed with the Qiagen DNeasy Blood Extraction Kit.

The sequencing sample was made of PBMCs. This sequence was found in a woman aged 45-65 years in good health and CMV-seronegative. The chain uses TRBV5-1 and TRBJ2-5, and TRBD2 matches 10 of the central bases. The CDR3 is CASRETSGQETQYF. The DNA sequence reads TGCGCCAGCAGGGAGACTAGCGGGCAAGAGACCCAGTACTTC. Outside the CDR3, residues come from the reference TRBV5-1 and TRBJ2-5 proteins, so the full variable domain is: KAGVTQTPRYLIKTRGQQVTLSCSPISGHRSVSWYQQTPGQGLQFLFEYFSETQRNKGNFPGRFSGRQFSNSRSEMNVSTLELGDSALYLCASRETSGQETQYFGPGTRLLVL.